These T cell receptor beta chains were read from a single sample in a study of tumor-infiltrating lymphocytes in primary liver carcinoma. Each CDR3 protein gets one entry after TCRdb re-called the multiplex PCR reads with MiXCR. This table has about 180,000 distinct CDR3 sequences, about 60% appearing once. Sequencing input: peripheral blood. The receptors were sampled from a man aged 35-49 years with primary liver carcinoma and hepatitis B virus infection. Both conserved end residues are trimmed from each CDR3.

j_call: TRBJ2-3; v_call: TRBV4-1; cdr3_aa: ASSYWGSSTGTRDTQY
j_call: TRBJ2-1; v_call: TRBV11-3; cdr3_aa: ASSAGRSYNEQF
j_call: TRBJ2-7; v_call: TRBV11-2; cdr3_aa: TSSSLVAGASYEQY
j_call: TRBJ2-7; v_call: TRBV6-5; cdr3_aa: ASSYSGGLEVNEQY
j_call: TRBJ1-2; v_call: TRBV11-2; cdr3_aa: ASSLVQGFYCYT
j_call: TRBJ2-3; v_call: TRBV29-1; cdr3_aa: SFVAGEQY
j_call: TRBJ2-1; v_call: TRBV4-1; cdr3_aa: ASSQGVLGRYNEQF
j_call: TRBJ2-1; v_call: TRBV6-2/TRBV6-3; cdr3_aa: VSSSGQGIAYNEQF
j_call: TRBJ1-5; v_call: TRBV5-5; cdr3_aa: ASSSLNQPQH
j_call: TRBJ2-7; v_call: TRBV5-1; cdr3_aa: ASGLVGQGYEQY
j_call: TRBJ2-5; v_call: TRBV30; cdr3_aa: AWNRGTETQY
j_call: TRBJ2-1; v_call: TRBV12-3/TRBV12-4; cdr3_aa: ASSPQFSEAF
j_call: TRBJ2-1; v_call: TRBV4-1; cdr3_aa: ASSPRDRADNEQF
j_call: TRBJ2-7; v_call: TRBV7-9; cdr3_aa: ASSKSQGGYEQY
j_call: TRBJ2-1; v_call: TRBV11-2; cdr3_aa: ASSLQERNSYNEQF
j_call: TRBJ1-1; v_call: TRBV12-3/TRBV12-4; cdr3_aa: ASSLRGLTEAS
j_call: TRBJ1-1; v_call: TRBV11-2; cdr3_aa: ASSLDRTEAF
j_call: TRBJ2-7; v_call: TRBV29-1; cdr3_aa: SVARGDSYEQY
j_call: TRBJ2-1; v_call: TRBV7-9; cdr3_aa: ASSLEEGGRWVSYNEQF
j_call: TRBJ2-1; v_call: TRBV11-2; cdr3_aa: ASSLRIGSYNEQF
j_call: TRBJ2-4; v_call: TRBV6-4; cdr3_aa: ASSTPTAPENIQY
j_call: TRBJ2-1; v_call: TRBV29-1; cdr3_aa: SGNRGREGEEF
j_call: TRBJ1-2; v_call: TRBV11-2; cdr3_aa: ASSLPQGDFYGYT
j_call: TRBJ2-2; v_call: TRBV6-5; cdr3_aa: ASTAPNTGELF
j_call: TRBJ2-7; v_call: TRBV29-1; cdr3_aa: NVEDPAGSYEQY
j_call: TRBJ1-1; v_call: TRBV6-6; cdr3_aa: ASWGRGTEAF
j_call: TRBJ2-7; v_call: TRBV6-6; cdr3_aa: ASRYGDSLGQY
j_call: TRBJ1-5; v_call: TRBV6-1; cdr3_aa: ASSEGTDSNQPQH
j_call: TRBJ1-4; v_call: TRBV29-1; cdr3_aa: SVRQGAQKLL
j_call: TRBJ2-3; v_call: TRBV11-3; cdr3_aa: ASSLSLTGTQY
j_call: TRBJ1-2; v_call: TRBV5-1; cdr3_aa: ASNGGRAEDYDYT
j_call: TRBJ2-3; v_call: TRBV14; cdr3_aa: ASSQSGWEPQY
j_call: TRBJ2-7; v_call: TRBV29-1; cdr3_aa: SVEGGGVQY
j_call: TRBJ2-7; v_call: TRBV5-1; cdr3_aa: ASSFNLAIEQY
j_call: TRBJ2-7; v_call: TRBV7-9; cdr3_aa: ASSLTRDRPYEQY
j_call: TRBJ1-2; v_call: TRBV29-1; cdr3_aa: SVEATDKGSGYT
j_call: TRBJ2-7; v_call: TRBV6-5; cdr3_aa: ASSYSYERGYEQY
j_call: TRBJ2-7; v_call: TRBV29-1; cdr3_aa: SVEVGSSYEQY
j_call: TRBJ2-1; v_call: TRBV11-2; cdr3_aa: ACSSRTSGRWHKQF
j_call: TRBJ2-2; v_call: TRBV12-3/TRBV12-4; cdr3_aa: ASRLCPSAGGPGGELF
j_call: TRBJ1-4; v_call: TRBV7-8; cdr3_aa: ASSLVRSSEKLF
j_call: TRBJ2-4; v_call: TRBV4-1; cdr3_aa: ASSLGSAGQENIQY
j_call: TRBJ2-1; v_call: TRBV2; cdr3_aa: ASRESRGGPRSSYNEQF
j_call: TRBJ1-5; v_call: TRBV10-2; cdr3_aa: ASRAENQPQH
j_call: TRBJ1-5; v_call: TRBV4-1; cdr3_aa: TSSQWSIGESNQPQH
j_call: TRBJ2-3; v_call: TRBV11-2; cdr3_aa: ASSLAVRTSADTQY
j_call: TRBJ2-2; v_call: TRBV11-2; cdr3_aa: ASTRQHTGELF
j_call: TRBJ1-1; v_call: TRBV11-2; cdr3_aa: ASCLGPRQDYTEAF
j_call: TRBJ2-7; v_call: TRBV12-3/TRBV12-4; cdr3_aa: ASSLGQMGEQY
j_call: TRBJ2-5; v_call: TRBV28; cdr3_aa: ASSRGGAEETQY
j_call: TRBJ2-5; v_call: TRBV29-1; cdr3_aa: SGSDRGGETQY
j_call: TRBJ2-5; v_call: TRBV11-2; cdr3_aa: ASQVRGSAGTQY
j_call: TRBJ2-2; v_call: TRBV4-1; cdr3_aa: DSSQGGLGVTGELF
j_call: TRBJ1-1; v_call: TRBV6-5; cdr3_aa: ASSYSGGLNTEAF
j_call: TRBJ2-1; v_call: TRBV4-2; cdr3_aa: ASSPRVDSTGYNEQF
j_call: TRBJ2-7; v_call: TRBV5-1; cdr3_aa: ASSLAWTGSYEQY
j_call: TRBJ2-2; v_call: TRBV6-5; cdr3_aa: ASSPGLAPNTGELF
j_call: TRBJ2-3; v_call: TRBV4-1; cdr3_aa: ASSQDPRGDTQY